This T cell receptor (beta chain) was captured in a study of cytomegalovirus exposure and HLA in healthy donors. The study's findings and limits: Later work showed greater clonal expansion in HLA-associated TCR beta chains than in equally common others.

The primer mix had 60 Vbeta and 13 Jbeta primers. Here immunoSEQ multiplex PCR was the method, and the copy in TCRdb shows in-frame clones only, minus some. The table records some 160,000 clones, 81% of them present only once. At sampling all donors were nominally healthy, likely with unrecorded immune exposures. This CDR3 has 13 amino acids. Losses at the gene ends were 4 bases for V and 8 bases for J; bases not matched to a gene: 4. From germline, CDR1 is SGDLS and CDR2 YYNGEE. Note on this clone: Antigen unknown.

The clonotype originates from a man aged 50 to 60 in good health and CMV-seropositive. The V call is TRBV9, the J call TRBJ2-4; 9 nucleotides align to TRBD2. The specimen was PBMCs. CDR3 in DNA: TGTGCCAGCAGCCCTAGCGGGGAGCACATTCAGTACTTC. Residues: CASSPSGEHIQYF. Full variable domain (missing parts from reference TRBV9 and TRBJ2-4): DSGVTQTPKHLITATGQRVTLRCSPRSGDLSVYWYQQSLDQGLQFLIQYYNGEERAKGNILERFSAQQFPDLHSELNLSSLELGDSALYFCASSPSGEHIQYFGAGTRLSVL.